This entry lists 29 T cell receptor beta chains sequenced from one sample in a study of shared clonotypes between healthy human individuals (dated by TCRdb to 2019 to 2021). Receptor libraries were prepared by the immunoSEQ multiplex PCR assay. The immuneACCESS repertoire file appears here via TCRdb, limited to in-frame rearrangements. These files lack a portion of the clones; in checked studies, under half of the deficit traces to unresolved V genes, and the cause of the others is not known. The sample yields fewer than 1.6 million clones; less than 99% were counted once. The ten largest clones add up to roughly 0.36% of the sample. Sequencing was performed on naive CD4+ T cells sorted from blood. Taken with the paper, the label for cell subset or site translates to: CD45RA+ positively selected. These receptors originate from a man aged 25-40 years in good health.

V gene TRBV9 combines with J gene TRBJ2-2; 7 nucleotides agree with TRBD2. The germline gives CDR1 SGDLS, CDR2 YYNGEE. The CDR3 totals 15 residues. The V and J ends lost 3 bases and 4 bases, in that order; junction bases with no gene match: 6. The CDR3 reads CASSARDYRTGELFF. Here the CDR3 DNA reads TGTGCCAGCAGCGCGCGGGACTACCGCACCGGGGAGCTGTTTTTT. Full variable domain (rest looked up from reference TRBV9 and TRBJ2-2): DSGVTQTPKHLITATGQRVTLRCSPRSGDLSVYWYQQSLDQGLQFLIQYYNGEERAKGNILERFSAQQFPDLHSELNLSSLELGDSALYFCASSARDYRTGELFFGEGSRLTVL.

Here the CDR3 DNA reads TGCAGCGTGTCTGGGACAGGGGACGAGCAGTACTTC. This codes for CSVSGTGDEQYF. The V and J genes are TRBV29-1 and TRBJ2-7, with 10 bases lining up with TRBD1. This CDR3 has 12 residues. The V segment lost 6 bases and the J segment 5 bases; nucleotides outside the gene matches: 4. The germline CDR1 and CDR2 sequences are SQVTM and ANQGSEA.

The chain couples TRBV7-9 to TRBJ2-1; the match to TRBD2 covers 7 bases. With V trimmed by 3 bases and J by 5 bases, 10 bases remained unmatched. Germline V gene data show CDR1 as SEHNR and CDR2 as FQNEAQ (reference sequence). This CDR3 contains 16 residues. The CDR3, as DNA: TGTGCCAGCAGCTTCGGGTCGCGGGAGTCAGACAATGAGCAGTTCTTC. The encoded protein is CASSFGSRESDNEQFF.

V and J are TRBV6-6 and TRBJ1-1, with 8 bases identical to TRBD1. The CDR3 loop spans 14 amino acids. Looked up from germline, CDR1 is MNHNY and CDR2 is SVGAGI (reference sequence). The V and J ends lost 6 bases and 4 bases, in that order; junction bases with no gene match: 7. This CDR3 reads CASSRQGISTEAFF. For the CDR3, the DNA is TGTGCCAGCAGCCGACAGGGGATCAGCACTGAAGCTTTCTTT.

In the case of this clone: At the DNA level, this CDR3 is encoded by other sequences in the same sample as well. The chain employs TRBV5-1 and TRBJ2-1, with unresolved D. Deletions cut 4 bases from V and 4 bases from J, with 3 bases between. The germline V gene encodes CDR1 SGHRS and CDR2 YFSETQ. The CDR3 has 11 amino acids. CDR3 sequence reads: CASSEYNEQFF. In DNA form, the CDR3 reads TGCGCCAGCAGCGAATACAATGAGCAGTTCTTC.

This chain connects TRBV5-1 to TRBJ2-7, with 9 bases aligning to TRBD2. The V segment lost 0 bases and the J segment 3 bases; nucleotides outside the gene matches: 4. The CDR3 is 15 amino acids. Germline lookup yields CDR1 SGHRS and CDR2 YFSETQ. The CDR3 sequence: CASSLVSSGNYEQYF. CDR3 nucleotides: TGCGCCAGCAGCTTGGTCTCTAGCGGGAACTACGAGCAGTACTTC.

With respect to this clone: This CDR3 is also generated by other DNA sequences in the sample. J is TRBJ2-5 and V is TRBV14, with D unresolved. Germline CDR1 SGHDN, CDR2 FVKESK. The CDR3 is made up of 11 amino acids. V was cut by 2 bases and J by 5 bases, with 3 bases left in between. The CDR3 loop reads CASSQTETQYF. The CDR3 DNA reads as TGTGCCAGCAGCCAAACGGAGACCCAGTACTTC.

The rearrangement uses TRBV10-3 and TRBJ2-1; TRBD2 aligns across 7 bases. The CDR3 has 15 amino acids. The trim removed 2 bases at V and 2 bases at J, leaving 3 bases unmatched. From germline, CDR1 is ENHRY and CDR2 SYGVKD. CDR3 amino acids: CAISEGLAAYNEQFF. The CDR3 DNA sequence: TGTGCCATCAGTGAGGGGCTAGCGGCCTACAATGAGCAGTTCTTC.

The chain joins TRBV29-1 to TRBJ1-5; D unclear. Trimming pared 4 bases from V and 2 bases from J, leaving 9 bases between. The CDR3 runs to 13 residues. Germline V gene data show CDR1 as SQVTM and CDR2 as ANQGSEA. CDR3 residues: CSVGEDGNQPQHF. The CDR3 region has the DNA TGCAGCGTTGGGGAGGACGGCAATCAGCCCCAGCATTTT.

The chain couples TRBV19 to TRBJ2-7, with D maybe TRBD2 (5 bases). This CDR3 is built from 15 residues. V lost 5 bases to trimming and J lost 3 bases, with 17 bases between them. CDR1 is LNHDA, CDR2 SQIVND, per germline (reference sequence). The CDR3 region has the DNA TGTGCCAGTAGTGACGGACTGTATGAGATCTACGAGCAGTACTTC. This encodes CASSDGLYEIYEQYF.

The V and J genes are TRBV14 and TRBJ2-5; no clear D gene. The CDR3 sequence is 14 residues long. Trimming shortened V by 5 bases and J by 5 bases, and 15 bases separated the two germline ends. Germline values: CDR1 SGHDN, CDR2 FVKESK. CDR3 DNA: TGTGCCAGCAGCTCCCGGAGAGCGACGGAGACCCAGTACTTC. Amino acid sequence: CASSSRRATETQYF.

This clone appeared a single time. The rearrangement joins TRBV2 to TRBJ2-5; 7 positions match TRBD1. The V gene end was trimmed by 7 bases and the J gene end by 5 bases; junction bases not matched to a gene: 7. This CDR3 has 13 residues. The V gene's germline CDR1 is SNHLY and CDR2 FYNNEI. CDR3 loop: CASKPGQRETQYF. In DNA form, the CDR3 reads TGTGCCAGCAAGCCGGGACAGAGGGAGACCCAGTACTTC.

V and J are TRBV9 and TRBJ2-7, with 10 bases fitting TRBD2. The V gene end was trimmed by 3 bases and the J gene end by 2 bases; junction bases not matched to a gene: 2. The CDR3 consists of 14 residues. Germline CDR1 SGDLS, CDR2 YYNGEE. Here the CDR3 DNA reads TGTGCCAGCAGCGGACTAGCGGGTCCCTACGAGCAGTACTTC. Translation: CASSGLAGPYEQYF.

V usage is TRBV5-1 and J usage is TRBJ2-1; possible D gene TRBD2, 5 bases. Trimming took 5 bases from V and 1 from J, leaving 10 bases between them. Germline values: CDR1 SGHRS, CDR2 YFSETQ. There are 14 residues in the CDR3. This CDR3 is CASRGSQSYNEQFF. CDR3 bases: TGCGCCAGCAGGGGGAGCCAATCCTACAATGAGCAGTTCTTC.

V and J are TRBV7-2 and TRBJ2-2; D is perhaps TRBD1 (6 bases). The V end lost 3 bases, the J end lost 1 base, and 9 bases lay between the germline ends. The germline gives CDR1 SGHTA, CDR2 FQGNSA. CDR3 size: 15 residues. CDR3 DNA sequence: TGTGCCAGCAGCTTCAGGGGATGGAACACCGGGGAGCTGTTTTTT. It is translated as CASSFRGWNTGELFF.

The CDR3 DNA reads as TGTGCCAGTAGTATAGTAGGGACTAGATTCAATGAGCAGTTCTTC. Protein product: CASSIVGTRFNEQFF. This rearrangement joins TRBV19 to TRBJ2-1; 8 bases line up with TRBD2. CDR1 is LNHDA and CDR2 is SQIVND in the germline V gene (reference sequence). The CDR3 is 15 amino acids. The J segment lost 6 bases and the V segment lost 1 base, leaving 5 bases of the junction unmatched.

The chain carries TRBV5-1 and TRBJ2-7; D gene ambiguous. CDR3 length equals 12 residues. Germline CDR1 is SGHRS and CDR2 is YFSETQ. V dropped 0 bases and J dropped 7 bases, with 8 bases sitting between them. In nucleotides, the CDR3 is TGCGCCAGCAGCTTGGAAGGGATGGAGCAGTACTTC. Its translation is CASSLEGMEQYF.

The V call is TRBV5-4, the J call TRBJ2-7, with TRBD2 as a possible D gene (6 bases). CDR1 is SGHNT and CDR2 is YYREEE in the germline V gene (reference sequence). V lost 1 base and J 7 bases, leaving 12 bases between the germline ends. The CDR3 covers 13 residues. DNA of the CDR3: TGTGCCAGCAGCTTGTATAGCGGTCGGGAGCAGTACTTC. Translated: CASSLYSGREQYF.

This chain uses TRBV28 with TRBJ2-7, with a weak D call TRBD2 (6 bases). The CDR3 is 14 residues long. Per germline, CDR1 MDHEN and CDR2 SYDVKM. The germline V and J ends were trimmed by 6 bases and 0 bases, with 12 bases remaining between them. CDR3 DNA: TGTGCCAGCAGCTCCGGGACTTTCTCCTACGAGCAGTACTTC. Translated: CASSSGTFSYEQYF.

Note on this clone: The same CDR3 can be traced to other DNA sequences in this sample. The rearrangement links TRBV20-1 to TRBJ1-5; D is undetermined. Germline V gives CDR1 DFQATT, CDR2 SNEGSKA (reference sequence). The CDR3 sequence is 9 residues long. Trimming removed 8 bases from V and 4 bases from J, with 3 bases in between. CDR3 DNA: TGCAGTCGTAATCAGCCCCAGCATTTT. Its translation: CSRNQPQHF.

The CDR3 bases are TGTGCCAGCAGCTTAGGTGCTATGATAGTGAACACTGAAGCTTTCTTT. Its protein product is CASSLGAMIVNTEAFF. The V gene is TRBV13, the J gene TRBJ1-1; unclear D gene. This CDR3 contains 16 residues. Per the germline V gene, CDR1 is PRHDT and CDR2 is FYEKMQ (reference sequence). V was pared by 0 bases and J by 0 bases, with 11 bases between.

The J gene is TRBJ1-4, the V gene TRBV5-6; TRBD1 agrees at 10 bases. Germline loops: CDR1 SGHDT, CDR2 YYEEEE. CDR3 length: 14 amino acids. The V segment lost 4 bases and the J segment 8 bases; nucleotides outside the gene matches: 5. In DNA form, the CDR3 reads TGTGCCAGCAGCCTGGGACAGGGGTGGGAAAAACTGTTTTTT. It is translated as CASSLGQGWEKLFF.

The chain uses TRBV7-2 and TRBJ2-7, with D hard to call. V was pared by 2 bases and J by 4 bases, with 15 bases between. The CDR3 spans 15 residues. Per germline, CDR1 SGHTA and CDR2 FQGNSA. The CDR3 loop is CASSLSGDAGYEQYF. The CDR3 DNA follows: TGTGCCAGCAGCTTATCGGGCGACGCTGGGTACGAGCAGTACTTC.

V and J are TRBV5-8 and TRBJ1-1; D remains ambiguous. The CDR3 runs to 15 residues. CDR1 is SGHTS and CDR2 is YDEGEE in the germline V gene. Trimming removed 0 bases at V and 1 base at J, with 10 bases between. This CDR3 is CASSLEGSRNTEAFF. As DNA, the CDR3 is TGTGCCAGCAGCTTGGAGGGCAGCCGGAACACTGAAGCTTTCTTT.

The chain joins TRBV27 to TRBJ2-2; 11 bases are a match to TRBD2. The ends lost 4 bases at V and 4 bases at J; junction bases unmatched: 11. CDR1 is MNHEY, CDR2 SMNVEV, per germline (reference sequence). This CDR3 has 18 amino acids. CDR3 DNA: TGTGCCAGCAGTTCGAACCCACTAGCGGGAGTTCTCACCGGGGAGCTGTTTTTT. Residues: CASSSNPLAGVLTGELFF.

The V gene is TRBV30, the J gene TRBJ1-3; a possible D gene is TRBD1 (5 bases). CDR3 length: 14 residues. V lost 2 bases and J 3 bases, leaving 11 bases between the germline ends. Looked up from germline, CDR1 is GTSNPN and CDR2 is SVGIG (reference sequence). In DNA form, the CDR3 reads TGTGCCTGGAGTTCCGGGGCTGATGGAAACACCATATATTTT. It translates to CAWSSGADGNTIYF.

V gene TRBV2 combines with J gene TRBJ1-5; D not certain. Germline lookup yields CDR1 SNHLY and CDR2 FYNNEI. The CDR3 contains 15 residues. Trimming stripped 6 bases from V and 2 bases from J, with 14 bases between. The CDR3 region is CASRPLTGGNQPQHF. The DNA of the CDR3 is TGTGCCAGCAGGCCTCTGACCGGGGGCAATCAGCCCCAGCATTTT.

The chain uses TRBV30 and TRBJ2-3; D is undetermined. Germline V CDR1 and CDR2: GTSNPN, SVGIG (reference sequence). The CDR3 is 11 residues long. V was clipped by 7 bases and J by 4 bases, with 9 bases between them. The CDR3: CASSNSDTQYF. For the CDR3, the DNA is TGTGCCTCCTCGAACTCAGATACGCAGTATTTT.

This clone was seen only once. As DNA, the CDR3 is TGTGCCAGCAGACCCTTGAGCGCAACTAATGAAAAACTGTTTTTT. This sequence encodes CASRPLSATNEKLFF. The rearrangement links TRBV6-5 to TRBJ1-4; no reliable D call. CDR3 length: 15 amino acids. Germline V gene sequence: CDR1 MNHEY, CDR2 SVGAGI. Trimming took 6 bases from V and 0 from J, leaving 11 bases between them.